Sequencing of this T cell receptor (beta chain) was carried out in a study of OX40 agonist ivuxolimab in advanced cancers. About the investigation overall: Ivuxolimab was a fully human IgG2 agonistic monoclonal antibody targeting the costimulatory receptor OX40 (CD134). Peripheral TCRbeta sequencing aimed to test whether ivuxolimab altered TCR sequence diversity and caused clonal T-cell expansion. The paper covers the monotherapy dose-escalation part of the phase I ivuxolimab trial, which included N ≈ 50 patients. Intravenous ivuxolimab was administered to patients every 2 weeks at six dose levels: 0.01, 0.1, 0.3, 1.5, 3 and 10 mg/kg. Patients were allowed to have had prior anti-PD-1, anti-PD-L1 or anti-CTLA-4 therapy, and more than 35% of the dose-escalation patients had been treated with checkpoint inhibitors. Partial responses occurred in three dose-escalation patients, of whom one had hepatocellular carcinoma and two had cutaneous melanoma. A male proportion of about 79% and a mean age of 60 years, ranging from 23 to 79, were recorded for the dose-escalation cohort. Among the roughly 50 dose-escalation patients, around 20 had hepatocellular carcinoma, approximately 15 melanoma, 9 renal cell carcinoma and 9 head and neck cancer.

Results the study describes overall, beyond this receptor: At doses of 0.1 to 3.0 mg/kg, clonal expansion of both CD4+ and CD8+ T cells in blood was seen between baseline and week 6. In the 0.1-3.0 mg/kg groups, partial responders had among the lowest normalized peripheral clonal expansion, particularly in CD8+ T cells. On average, CD8+ T cells showed more expanded clones than CD4+ T cells after ivuxolimab. Low levels of normalized T-cell clonal expansion were also seen in some patients who did not respond. The antigen specificity of the clonally expanded peripheral T cells was not determined.

A remark on this clone: Its antigen is currently not known. No much larger clone exists at a distance of one base, and base qualities are not known.

Patients with a history of autoimmune disease or receiving systemic immunosuppression were excluded from the trial. In every dose cohort, peripheral blood was drawn for TCR sequencing at baseline, cycle 4 day 1, and cycle 7 day 1. The samples were taken from a phase I, first-in-human, multicenter, open-label dose-escalation trial of ivuxolimab. The trial enrolled adults with locally advanced or metastatic head and neck squamous cell, hepatocellular, melanoma or renal cell carcinoma. Before TCR sequencing, CD4+ T cells and CD8+ T cells from peripheral blood were sorted into separate populations. Genomic DNA was extracted from sorted cells for sequencing of the TCRbeta CDR3 region. The immunoSEQ Assay was used for sequencing of TCRbeta CDR3 regions. Drawn from immuneACCESS, this table holds only the in-frame rearrangements with V and J called that TCRdb kept. Clones are partly lost; checked studies trace under half to an unresolved V gene and leave the rest unexplained. In this sample the table shows 25,000 to 30,000 clones, just over 85% of which occur a single time. Of the sample, around 15% is held by the ten largest clones.

The CDR3 runs 17 amino acids, cysteine and phenylalanine included. The retained sequence is limited to the CDR3, 51 bases, with the frame set at the first base. Based on the germline V gene (reference sequence), the CDR1 and CDR2 sequences are PRHDT and FYEKMQ. The junction carries 21 bases between V and J, which are trimmed by 2 bases and 5 bases respectively. The receptor chain draws on TRBV13 and TRBJ2-5, with the D gene tentatively TRBD1 or TRBD2, based on 6 matching bases in each. The source of this sequence is an adult with an advanced solid tumor such as melanoma, head and neck, liver or kidney cancer. Sequencing was performed on CD4+ or CD8+ T cells sorted from blood, taken in a trial of the OX40 agonist ivuxolimab. In nucleotides, the sequence is TGTGCCAGCAGCTTATCCCATACTCGTCGGGGGCAGGAGACCCAGTACTTC. Its translation is CASSLSHTRRGQETQYF.